Below are 18 T cell receptor beta chains sequenced from a single sample in a study of shared clonotypes between healthy human individuals. The table came from immunoSEQ multiplex PCR; TCRdb's copy has only in-frame clones and leaves some out. This table has 2 million to 2.5 million clones, just under 95% appearing once. Source material: naive CD4+ T cells from PBMCs. Subset of the sample: CD45RA+ positively selected. The source is a young man in good health. Some clones in this sample may be carry-over from other donors' samples.

V usage is TRBV23-1 and J usage is TRBJ2-7; TRBD2 matches at 7 bases. TRBV23-1 is flagged as an ORF with uncertain function. This CDR3 has 16 amino acids. The V segment lost 1 base and the J segment 1 base; nucleotides outside the gene matches: 7. In DNA form, the CDR3 reads TGCGCCAGCAGTCAATACCTAGCGGCCGGGTCCTACGAGCAGTACTTC. This encodes CASSQYLAAGSYEQYF.

The chain uses TRBV18 and TRBJ2-5, with D possibly matching TRBD1 (6 bases). This CDR3 is 14 amino acids long. Trimming shortened V by 1 base and J by 4 bases, and 10 bases separated the two germline ends. Germline CDR1 and CDR2: KGHSH and LQKENI. The CDR3 sequence: CASSPQQGLETQYF. CDR3 DNA sequence: TGTGCCAGCTCACCACAACAGGGTTTAGAGACCCAGTACTTC.

The chain links TRBV4-3 to TRBJ2-1, with 10 positions matching TRBD2. After removal of 0 bases from V and 8 bases from J, the junction contained 10 bases not matched to a gene. The CDR3 is 17 residues long. The V gene's germline CDR1 is LGHNA and CDR2 YSLEER. CDR3: CASSQDSLAGVSDEQFF. The CDR3 DNA reads TGCGCCAGCAGCCAAGATTCCCTAGCGGGAGTCAGCGATGAGCAGTTCTTC.

This clone was seen only a few times. The genes are TRBV7-2 and TRBJ1-1; no firm D call. Deletions cut 5 bases from V and 6 bases from J, with 10 bases between. The CDR3 totals 12 residues. Germline V CDR1 and CDR2: SGHTA, FQGNSA. The CDR3 DNA reads as TGTGCCAGCAGCCCGTTTAAGGCTGAAGCTTTCTTT. Its translation is CASSPFKAEAFF.

The chain joins TRBV13 to TRBJ1-5, with D uncertain. The germline gives CDR1 PRHDT, CDR2 FYEKMQ (reference sequence). V was trimmed by 3 bases and J by 4 bases, leaving 28 bases between them. The CDR3 has 20 amino acids. In DNA form, the CDR3 reads TGTGCCAGCAGCTTGAGGCCCGTGGTGAGGGTGGATGGTAGGAATCAGCCCCAGCATTTT. Its translation is CASSLRPVVRVDGRNQPQHF.

The chain combines TRBV5-1 with TRBJ2-3; 11 positions match TRBD2. This CDR3 has 15 amino acids. Germline V gives CDR1 SGHRS, CDR2 YFSETQ. The V gene end was trimmed by 5 bases and the J gene end by 6 bases; junction bases not matched to a gene: 8. Here the CDR3 reads CASRGLADLGDTQYF. Here the CDR3 DNA reads TGCGCCAGCAGGGGACTAGCGGACCTGGGGGATACGCAGTATTTT.

The chain links TRBV2 to TRBJ2-3, with D uncertain. The CDR3 consists of 13 residues. V shed 0 bases and J shed 6 bases, with 7 bases lying between them. CDR1 and CDR2 (germline): SNHLY, FYNNEI. CDR3: CASSEALGDTQYF. CDR3 sequence (DNA): TGTGCCAGCAGTGAAGCGCTTGGTGATACGCAGTATTTT. Complete variable domain (other parts from reference TRBV2 and TRBJ2-3): EPEVTQTPSHQVTQMGQEVILRCVPISNHLYFYWYRQILGQKVEFLVSFYNNEISEKSEIFDDQFSVERPDGSNFTLKIRSTKLEDSAMYFCASSEALGDTQYFGPGTRLTVL.

In nucleotides, the CDR3 is TGTGCCAGCAGTGAAGCGCCCGGGTTTCCCGGGGAGCTGTTTTTT. Encoded protein: CASSEAPGFPGELFF. This chain links TRBV6-1 with TRBJ2-2; no reliable D call. The germline V and J ends were trimmed by 0 bases and 6 bases, with 11 bases remaining between them. The CDR3 has 15 amino acids. CDR1 MNHNS and CDR2 SASEGT come from the germline V gene.

About this clone: This same CDR3 is encoded by further DNA sequences in the sample. V gene TRBV7-9 combines with J gene TRBJ1-1; D is ambiguous. The germline V gene encodes CDR1 SEHNR and CDR2 FQNEAQ (reference sequence). V dropped 1 base and J dropped 3 bases, with 9 bases sitting between them. The CDR3 runs to 14 residues. CDR3 nucleotide sequence: TGTGCCAGCAGCTTAGACGGGGTTTACACTGAAGCTTTCTTT. Its translation is CASSLDGVYTEAFF.

This chain joins TRBV18 and TRBJ2-7; D is unresolved. Germline V gene lookup returns CDR1 KGHSH and CDR2 LQKENI. CDR3 length: 15 amino acids. The V end lost 6 bases, the J end lost 3 bases, and 18 bases lay between the germline ends. The CDR3 nucleotides read TGTGCCAGCTCCCGGGCGGATCAAGGACGCTACGAGCAGTACTTC. Its translation is CASSRADQGRYEQYF.

The genes are TRBV28 and TRBJ1-1; 7 positions agree with TRBD1. J gave up 1 base and V 5 bases, and 7 bases lay outside the gene matches. CDR1 and CDR2 from the germline V gene are MDHEN and SYDVKM. The CDR3 has 15 amino acids. This CDR3 is CASSIPYRGNTEAFF. CDR3 nucleotide sequence: TGTGCCAGCAGTATCCCCTACAGGGGGAACACTGAAGCTTTCTTT.

This sequence joins TRBV5-1 and TRBJ2-3; D is unresolved. Germline V gives CDR1 SGHRS, CDR2 YFSETQ. This CDR3 is built from 14 residues. Trimming shortened V by 4 bases and J by 2 bases, and 11 bases separated the two germline ends. CDR3 region: CASSNEGPTDTQYF. CDR3 coding DNA: TGCGCCAGCAGCAACGAAGGGCCCACAGATACGCAGTATTTT.

The chain carries TRBV19 and TRBJ2-2, with D perhaps assigned TRBD1 or TRBD2 (5 bases each). Per the germline V gene, CDR1 is LNHDA and CDR2 is SQIVND (reference sequence). The CDR3 is 16 amino acids. V dropped 0 bases and J dropped 6 bases, with 14 bases sitting between them. The CDR3 DNA reads as TGTGCCAGTAGTATAGAGGGGGTTCTCCAGGCCGGGGAGCTGTTTTTT. Its translation: CASSIEGVLQAGELFF. Variable domain in full (rest from reference TRBV19 and TRBJ2-2): DGGITQSPKYLFRKEGQNVTLSCEQNLNHDAMYWYRQDPGQGLRLIYYSQIVNDFQKGDIAEGYSVSREKKESFPLTVTSAQKNPTAFYLCASSIEGVLQAGELFFGEGSRLTVL.

For this clone: This CDR3 is also generated by other DNA sequences in the sample. The chain joins TRBV28 to TRBJ2-7; D remains ambiguous. V was clipped by 2 bases and J by 2 bases, with 4 bases between them. Germline V gene lookup returns CDR1 MDHEN and CDR2 SYDVKM. CDR3 length equals 12 residues. The CDR3 protein is CASSLTAYEQYF. The CDR3 DNA follows: TGTGCCAGCAGTTTAACAGCCTACGAGCAGTACTTC.

The rearrangement links TRBV27 to TRBJ2-2, with a tentative D call TRBD2 (5 bases). The CDR3 contains 17 residues. Germline V gene data show CDR1 as MNHEY and CDR2 as SMNVEV (reference sequence). Trimming stripped 6 bases from V and 0 bases from J, with 17 bases between. CDR3 amino acids: CASRIFGLYPNTGELFF. The CDR3 nucleotides read TGTGCCAGCAGGATATTCGGACTTTACCCGAACACCGGGGAGCTGTTTTTT.

The gene calls are TRBV9 and TRBJ2-1; 9 nucleotides agree with TRBD2. This CDR3 comprises 16 residues. Per germline, CDR1 SGDLS and CDR2 YYNGEE. Germline trimming cut 2 bases from V and 4 bases from J; bases unmatched to any gene: 7. This CDR3 is CASSVPPSGIYNEQFF. DNA for the CDR3: TGTGCCAGCAGCGTCCCACCTAGCGGGATTTACAATGAGCAGTTCTTC.

The rearrangement joins TRBV5-1 to TRBJ2-7; 11 bases match TRBD1. The CDR3 extends over 15 amino acids. CDR1 is SGHRS and CDR2 is YFSETQ in the germline V gene. J gave up 3 bases and V 3 bases, and 5 bases lay outside the gene matches. CDR3 sequence: CASSSPGQGVYEQYF. The DNA of the CDR3 is TGCGCCAGCAGCTCTCCGGGACAGGGGGTCTACGAGCAGTACTTC.

This chain uses TRBV28 with TRBJ2-3, with D maybe TRBD1 (5 bases). CDR3 length: 15 amino acids. Germline CDR1 is MDHEN and CDR2 is SYDVKM. The ends were cut back, 2 bases at V and 3 bases at J, with 12 bases in the middle. In DNA form, the CDR3 reads TGTGCCAGCAGTTTAGCGGACATCTTAACAGATACGCAGTATTTT. Its translation: CASSLADILTDTQYF.